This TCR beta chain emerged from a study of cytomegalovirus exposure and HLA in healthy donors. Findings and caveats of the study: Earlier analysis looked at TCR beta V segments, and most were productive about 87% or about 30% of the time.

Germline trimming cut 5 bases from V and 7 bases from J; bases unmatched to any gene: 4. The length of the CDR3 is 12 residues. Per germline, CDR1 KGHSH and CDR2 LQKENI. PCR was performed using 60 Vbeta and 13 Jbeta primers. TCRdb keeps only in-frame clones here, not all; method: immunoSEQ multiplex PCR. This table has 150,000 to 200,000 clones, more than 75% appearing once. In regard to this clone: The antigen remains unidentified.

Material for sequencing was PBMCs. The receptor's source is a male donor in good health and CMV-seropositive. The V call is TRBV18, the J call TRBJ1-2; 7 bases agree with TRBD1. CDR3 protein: CASSSNRGGYTF. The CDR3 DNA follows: TGTGCCAGCTCATCAAACAGGGGTGGCTACACCTTC.